The following is a T cell receptor (beta chain) sequence with its context. As yet, its antigen is unknown. The entry originates in a study of blood T cells in healthy people across ages. Study-level findings and limits: Naive CD4+ cell counts and diversity both ran higher in long-lived than in aged donors. Across the age range, TCR beta diversity per million T cells fell in a roughly linear way. TCR beta diversity was tightly associated with the proportion of naive T cells.

Primers used in a second PCR of about 7 to 12 cycles were a sample-barcoded 5' primer and a J-beta primer mix. A template-switch adaptor containing 12 random nucleotides labeled each cDNA molecule. TCRdb redid the calling of the 5' RACE reads with MiXCR, one entry per CDR3 protein. Of around 1,600,000 distinct CDR3 sequences in the sample, roughly two fifths are singletons; the top ten hold around 4%. The germline V gene has CDR1 SQVTM and CDR2 ANQGSEA. The CDR3 has 15 residues. V was cut by 3 bases and J by 2 bases, with 16 bases left in between. The receptor comes from a woman between 18 and 29 years old in good health. The sequenced material came from blood. This chain links TRBV29-1 with TRBJ2-5, with a weak D call TRBD1 (6 bases). The CDR3 spells CSVEGTINPQETQYF. CDR3 sequence (DNA): TGCAGCGTTGAGGGGACAATAAACCCTCAAGAGACCCAGTACTTC.